This T cell receptor (beta chain) was profiled in a study of blood T cell repertoires in COVID-19 (dated by TCRdb to 2020 to 2021). Regarding the research as a whole: Samples covering the acute and convalescent phases of COVID-19 were provided by collaborators in the United States, Italy and Spain. Samples came from the ongoing ImmuneRACE study (first 160 participants) plus 1,254 subjects from 6 global collaborators. The prospective study material was composed of cDNA or gDNA derived from T cells, B-cell-depleted T cells, or PBMCs. A freely available public database, intended as a resource for researchers studying the immune response to SARS-CoV-2, is where the repertoires were released. The sample metadata nearly always contained a de-identified subject ID, COVID-19 status, age in years and sex. Deeply sampled blood TCRbeta repertoires from subjects exposed to, actively infected with, or recovered from COVID-19 were included in the dataset. Where available, HLA class I and class II types were taken from metadata supplied by the sample provider and were not determined by assay-based typing.

TCRbeta CDR3 regions were amplified from genomic DNA using the immunoSEQ Assay, a bias-controlled multiplex PCR. On the study's bioinformatics: The number of nucleated cells in each sample was estimated by amplification of reference gene primers within the assay. Sequence reads were collapsed and filtered to measure the absolute abundance of every unique TCRbeta CDR3 rearrangement. For each sample, productive Simpson clonality was calculated by taking the square root of Simpson's diversity index across productive rearrangements. TCRdb carries this immuneACCESS record with in-frame sequences only. Its versions omit some clonotypes, under half of them owing to an unresolved V gene in the studies checked, with the rest unexplained. The V and J calls and the clone size are those of that table, but D and trimming were determined from the DNA. The sample table holds roughly 200,000 clones, of which 86% were seen once. The ten largest clones represent about 4.7% of the sample.

This clone was counted a single time. Its antigen is still unknown. No base quality information exists; no much larger clone differs at one position. CDR1 and CDR2 were assigned from the germline V gene as SGHAT and FQNNGV. From cysteine to phenylalanine, the CDR3 is 14 amino acids long. The entry retains the CDR3 DNA only, 42 bases that are in frame from base 1. Unmatched junction bases come to 4, with V trimmed by 5 bases and J by 3 bases. Participants in the prospective study were enrolled through a virtual design, were aged about 18 to 90 years, and lived in approximately 25 United States geographic areas. In the prospective study, participants were assigned to cohorts based on the clinical history participants reported in a screening survey and a study questionnaire. Exposed participants had been in contact with someone with a PCR-confirmed or clinician-diagnosed COVID-19 case within 2 weeks of study entry. In the prospective study, whole blood, serum and a nasopharyngeal or oropharyngeal swab were collected from each participant by mobile phlebotomists. Additional blood draws and questionnaires over a 2-month period could optionally be provided by prospective study participants. Prospective study blood samples were shipped either frozen or at room temperature before DNA extraction.

Results the study describes overall, beyond this receptor: Clinical and demographic metadata were provided uncurated, with the amount varying by source and participant.

The clonotype originates from a woman aged 25 to 39 who had been exposed to COVID-19. Sequenced sample: PBMCs or T cells enriched from blood (not recorded which). The rearrangement joined TRBV11-2 to TRBJ1-5; the junction holds 7 bases that match TRBD1. The CDR3 region reads CASSDTGVNQPQHF. In nucleotide form, the sequence is TGTGCCAGCAGCGACACAGGGGTCAATCAGCCCCAGCATTTT.